This T cell receptor beta chain is from a study of long-term antiretroviral therapy in people with HIV. Survey-level immunoSEQ v3.0 assays were run. This table comes from immunoSEQ multiplex PCR, and its TCRdb copy is limited to in-frame clones, with some not included. Among roughly 40,000 clones listed, 80% to 90% were seen once. V lost 6 bases, J lost 2 bases, and 8 bases lay in between. The CDR3 sequence is 12 residues long. Germline CDR1 and CDR2: SGHVS and FQNEAQ. V is TRBV7-8 and J is TRBJ2-7; D is unclear. The source material was unsorted PBMCs, sampled 1.2 years after starting antiretroviral therapy. The clonotype originates from a woman in her forties or fifties with HIV. CDR3 sequence: CASSSSAYEQYF. CDR3 sequence (DNA): TGTGCCAGCAGTTCGAGCGCCTACGAGCAGTACTTC.